The 20 T cell receptor beta chains reported below all come from one sample, sequenced in a study of blood T cell repertoires in COVID-19. Using immunoSEQ multiplex PCR, the repertoire was profiled, and TCRdb retains in-frame clones only, with some absent. The table has about 160,000 clones, under 85% seen once; the top ten hold 1.2%. What was sequenced was peripheral blood. These receptors all come from a man in his fifties or sixties who had recovered from COVID-19.

The V call is TRBV29-1, the J call TRBJ2-5, with D tentatively TRBD2 (6 bases). The length of the CDR3 is 13 residues. Trimming removed 7 bases at V and 5 bases at J, with 17 bases between. Germline CDR1 reads SQVTM; CDR2 reads ANQGSEA. The CDR3 region is CSASGAGRETQYF. DNA of the CDR3: TGCAGCGCCTCTGGGGCGGGAAGGGAGACCCAGTACTTC.

V is TRBV4-3 and J is TRBJ1-2; 7 nucleotides match TRBD1. The CDR3 extends over 17 amino acids. The germline V gene has CDR1 LGHNA and CDR2 YSLEER. The J segment lost 2 bases and the V segment lost 4 bases, leaving 13 bases of the junction unmatched. In DNA, the CDR3 is TGCGCCAGCAGCCTACAATACTCGGGAGGGGGCAACTATGGCTACACCTTC. Amino acid sequence: CASSLQYSGGGNYGYTF.

The chain carries TRBV6-6 and TRBJ1-4; tentatively, D is TRBD1 (5 bases). From germline, CDR1 is MNHNY and CDR2 SVGAGI (reference sequence). CDR3 length: 11 residues. Trimming took 2 bases from V and 11 from J, leaving 6 bases between them. CDR3 in amino acids: CASSYKGKLFF. The CDR3, as DNA: TGTGCCAGCAGTTACAAGGGGAAACTGTTTTTT.

The genes are TRBV19 and TRBJ2-1, with TRBD2 as a possible D gene (7 bases). Germline loops: CDR1 LNHDA, CDR2 SQIVND (reference sequence). With 1 base removed from V and 4 bases from J, the gap between germline ends came to 11 bases. CDR3 length: 15 amino acids. CDR3 sequence reads: CASSIAGGNYNEQFF. CDR3 coding DNA: TGTGCCAGTAGTATAGCGGGGGGCAATTACAATGAGCAGTTCTTC.

The gene calls are TRBV6-5 and TRBJ1-2; 7 nucleotides align to TRBD1. Germline V gene sequence: CDR1 MNHEY, CDR2 SVGAGI. The CDR3 sequence is 14 residues long. CDR3 in amino acids: CVCVRRQGGSSYTF. The CDR3 nucleotides read TGTGTCTGCGTGCGAAGACAGGGAGGAAGCAGCTACACCTTC.

This clone came up once. This sequence joins TRBV11-2 and TRBJ2-3; 11 nucleotides match TRBD2. Germline V gives CDR1 SGHAT, CDR2 FQNNGV. The CDR3 runs 17 residues. Losses at the gene ends were 3 bases for V and 3 bases for J; bases not matched to a gene: 8. The CDR3 loop is CASSFPLSGGATDTQYF. The CDR3 DNA is TGTGCCAGCAGCTTCCCCCTTAGCGGGGGGGCGACAGATACGCAGTATTTT.

This chain joins TRBV7-3 and TRBJ2-1; 8 bases fit TRBD1. The junction had 4 bases not matched to a gene; V was cut back by 5 bases and J by 4 bases. Per the germline V gene, CDR1 is SGHTA and CDR2 is FQGTGA. The CDR3 has 14 residues. DNA for the CDR3: TGTGCCAGCAGCCCCGGGACAGGTTACAATGAGCAGTTCTTC. This gives the protein CASSPGTGYNEQFF.

The chain couples TRBV19 to TRBJ2-1; 11 bases agree with TRBD2. CDR1 is LNHDA and CDR2 is SQIVND in the germline V gene (reference sequence). V lost 3 bases, J lost 7 bases, and 8 bases stayed unmatched. The CDR3 consists of 16 residues. CDR3 DNA sequence: TGTGCCAGTAGTATCCTCCCTAGCGGGGGGTTGAATGAGCAGTTCTTC. This encodes CASSILPSGGLNEQFF.

This clone has a handful of counts. The chain links TRBV19 to TRBJ1-4, with D possibly being TRBD1 (6 bases). Germline V gene lookup returns CDR1 LNHDA and CDR2 SQIVND (reference sequence). This CDR3 has 14 residues. V was trimmed by 8 bases and J by 4 bases, leaving 14 bases between them. CDR3 DNA sequence: TGTGCCAGTGAGAACAGGGCCTTTAATGAAAAACTGTTTTTT. Protein product: CASENRAFNEKLFF.

The gene calls are TRBV3-1 (or the pseudogene TRBV3-2) and TRBJ2-5; 12 bases agree with TRBD2. The CDR3 runs to 16 residues. Germline V gives CDR1 LGHDT, CDR2 YNNKEL (reference sequence). V dropped 5 bases and J dropped 2; count of bases not matched to a gene: 6. The CDR3 loop reads CASSETSGGPQETQYF. The CDR3 nucleotides are TGTGCCAGCAGCGAGACTAGCGGGGGCCCGCAAGAGACCCAGTACTTC.

The chain combines TRBV28 with TRBJ2-1; unclear D gene. V gave up 5 bases and J gave up 3 bases, with 8 bases separating them. This CDR3 has 13 residues. Germline CDR1 and CDR2: MDHEN and SYDVKM. The CDR3 DNA sequence: TGTGCCAGCAGTCCTAGACTCTACAATGAGCAGTTCTTC. Amino acids: CASSPRLYNEQFF.

The genes are TRBV24-1 and TRBJ2-1, with TRBD2 matching over 7 bases. The J segment lost 0 bases and the V segment lost 2 bases, leaving 3 bases of the junction unmatched. The CDR3 is 16 amino acids. CDR1 KGHDR and CDR2 SFDVKD come from the germline V gene. CDR3 DNA: TGTGCCACCAGTGATTCGACTAGCAGCTCCTACAATGAGCAGTTCTTC. Translated: CATSDSTSSSYNEQFF.

The J gene is TRBJ1-3, the V gene TRBV3-1 (or the pseudogene TRBV3-2); D gene uncertain. CDR3 size: 13 residues. Trimming took off 0 bases at V and 8 bases at J, with 8 bases between the two ends. Germline values: CDR1 LGHDT, CDR2 YNNKEL (reference sequence). DNA for the CDR3: TGTGCCAGCAGCCAAGATCCGGTGTACACCATATATTTT. Its protein is CASSQDPVYTIYF.

The table lists this clone with many counts. The CDR3 region has the DNA TGCGCCAGCAGCTCCGGGACTAGCGGGGGTGCAGATACGCAGTATTTT. Translation: CASSSGTSGGADTQYF. The chain is built from TRBV5-1 and TRBJ2-3; 14 bases agree with TRBD2. CDR3 length: 16 residues. V was clipped by 3 bases and J by 4 bases; unmatched bases: 4. Germline lookup yields CDR1 SGHRS and CDR2 YFSETQ.

The gene calls are TRBV27 and TRBJ1-2; a possible D gene is TRBD1 (5 bases). Germline loops: CDR1 MNHEY, CDR2 SMNVEV (reference sequence). The CDR3 runs to 14 residues. Between the trimmed V and J ends, which lost 1 base and 4 bases, there was a span of 10 bases. CDR3: CASSLYWDSYGYTF. CDR3 sequence (DNA): TGTGCCAGCAGTTTATACTGGGACTCCTATGGCTACACCTTC.

The chain joins TRBV4-1 to TRBJ1-2; maybe TRBD1 (6 bases). This CDR3 has 14 residues. Germline V gene data show CDR1 as MGHRA and CDR2 as YSYEKL. V dropped 0 bases and J dropped 3 bases, with 8 bases sitting between them. The CDR3 DNA sequence: TGCGCCAGCAGCCAAGAGGCAGGGGACTATGGCTACACCTTC. Translating gives CASSQEAGDYGYTF.

Comment on this clone: The sample carries other DNA sequences with the same CDR3. This chain uses TRBV11-3 with TRBJ1-3, with unresolved D. This CDR3 has 12 amino acids. V dropped 3 bases and J dropped 4 bases, with 4 bases sitting between them. Germline CDR1 and CDR2: SGHNT and YENEEA. Written as DNA, the CDR3 is TGTGCCAGCAGCTTGAGCGGAAACACCATATATTTT. This encodes CASSLSGNTIYF.

This clone has a handful of counts. V and J are TRBV5-1 and TRBJ1-6; 7 bases fit TRBD1. J lost 8 bases, V lost 2 bases, and 7 bases had no gene match. Germline assignment: CDR1 SGHRS and CDR2 YFSETQ. The CDR3 is made up of 15 amino acids. In DNA, the CDR3 is TGCGCCAGCAGCTTCTCCGGGACAGATTATTCACCCCTCCACTTT. Its translation is CASSFSGTDYSPLHF.

In DNA form, the CDR3 reads TGTGCCAGTAGTATAGATTTCGCGGGTTCACCCCTCCACTTT. This encodes CASSIDFAGSPLHF. The genes are TRBV19 and TRBJ1-6; the D is unclear. Germline CDR1 LNHDA, CDR2 SQIVND (reference sequence). Between the trimmed V and J ends, which lost 0 bases and 9 bases, there was a span of 9 bases. This CDR3 is built from 14 residues.

This chain connects TRBV28 to TRBJ1-2; D gene unclear. CDR1 and CDR2 from the germline V gene are MDHEN and SYDVKM. The CDR3 loop spans 14 amino acids. Trimming took off 2 bases at V and 2 bases at J, with 9 bases between the two ends. The CDR3 protein is CASSLVSVNYGYTF. The CDR3, as DNA: TGTGCCAGCAGTTTAGTTAGCGTGAACTATGGCTACACCTTC.